This is a list of T cell receptor beta chains from one sample in a study of blood T cells in healthy people across ages. Via MiXCR, TCRdb re-called the 5' RACE reads, giving one row per CDR3 protein. The table includes approximately 830,000 distinct CDR3 sequences, less than 80% detected once. Sequences were obtained from blood. All receptors derive from a young man in good health. The CDR3 runs from the conserved cysteine through the conserved F or W. Fields, in order: D gene, V gene, J gene, clone size, CDR3 DNA, CDR3 protein. D genes are given only for firm matches. For some rows the clone size is stated as once, few or many, or as a class when expanded; others skip it.

NA	TRBV4-3	TRBJ2-7	NA	TGCGCCAGCAGCCAAGACACGGTACTCTACGAGCAGTACTTC	CASSQDTVLYEQYF
TRBD1	TRBV13	TRBJ2-1	NA	TGTGCCAGCAGCCGGCTAACGAGACAGGGGCACAATGAGCAGTTCTTC	CASSRLTRQGHNEQFF
NA	TRBV6-2/TRBV6-3	TRBJ2-7	NA	TGTGCCAGCGGGTCCCTTCGCCAGTGGACCTACGAGCAGTACTTC	CASGSLRQWTYEQYF
NA	TRBV23-1	TRBJ2-6	NA	TGCGCCAGCAGTCAATCCCCCAGGAGCTCTGGGGCCAACGTCCTGACTTTC	CASSQSPRSSGANVLTF
TRBD2	TRBV7-2	TRBJ2-3	NA	TGTGCCAGCAGCTCCGGGACTACCATGTTACAAGATACGCAGTATTTT	CASSSGTTMLQDTQYF
NA	TRBV6-5	TRBJ2-1	NA	TGTGCCAGCAGTTACTCACCCTTGAGCTCCTACGATGAGCAGTTCTTC	CASSYSPLSSYDEQFF
NA	TRBV20-1	TRBJ2-5	NA	TGCAGTGCTAGAGGAATGGCGGGGCGAGGGGAGACCCAGTACTTC	CSARGMAGRGETQYF
TRBD1	TRBV5-1	TRBJ1-4	once	TGCGCCAGCAGCTTGGACCCCGGGACAGGGGCAACTAATGAAAAACTGTTTTTT	CASSLDPGTGATNEKLFF
NA	TRBV20-1	TRBJ2-7	NA	TGCAATGCTAGAGATTTACGGGGTACCGAGCAGTACTTC	CNARDLRGTEQYF
NA	TRBV4-2	TRBJ2-7	NA	TGTGCCAGCAGCCAAGCACAGGGTGTCGCCTACGAGCAGTACTTC	CASSQAQGVAYEQYF
TRBD1	TRBV20-1	TRBJ1-1	NA	TGCAGTGCTTCTACAGGGGGAAAGGAAGCTTTCTTT	CSASTGGKEAFF
TRBD1	TRBV4-2	TRBJ2-7	NA	TGTGCCAGCAGCCAAGACCACAGGGGGCGCTCCCACGAGCAGTACTTC	CASSQDHRGRSHEQYF
NA	TRBV7-3	TRBJ2-4	once	TGTGCCAGCAGCGTAATTGAGTCTTCCATTCAGTACTTC	CASSVIESSIQYF
NA	TRBV15	TRBJ2-7	few	TGTGCCACCAGCAGGGACTTCTCCTACGAGCAGTACTTC	CATSRDFSYEQYF
TRBD1	TRBV12-3/TRBV12-4	TRBJ2-1	NA	TGTGCCAGCGACGGACAGGGGGTGGATGAGCAGTTCTTC	CASDGQGVDEQFF
NA	TRBV5-1	TRBJ1-2	NA	TGCGCCAGCAGCTTGGAGGGGGACTTGGGGTTCTATGGCTACACCTTC	CASSLEGDLGFYGYTF